This TCR beta chain was identified in a study of shared clonotypes between healthy human individuals. CDR1 MNHEY and CDR2 SVGAGI come from the germline V gene. This CDR3 has 14 residues. Trimming left V 4 bases short and J 7 bases short, with 16 bases between. Using approximately 200 ng DNA, some 30,000 T cell genomes, the sorted-subset replicate PCRs were run. Method: immunoSEQ multiplex PCR; TCRdb's copy keeps in-frame clones and lacks some. Altogether hundreds of thousands of clones are present, about 74% being singletons, with the ten largest covering 1.5% to 2%. The source of this sequence is a woman aged 30 to 39 in good health. The sample taken for sequencing was memory CD4+ T cells sorted from blood. Stated subset: CD45RA-negative fraction. The V call is TRBV6-5, the J call TRBJ1-1; D is undetermined. The CDR3 here is CASSLSNGRNEAFF. The CDR3 region has the DNA TGTGCCAGCAGTTTGTCGAACGGACGAAATGAAGCTTTCTTT.